The rows below give T cell receptor beta chains drawn from one sample of a study of control samples from healthy donors and cancer patients. Using immunoSEQ multiplex PCR, the repertoire was profiled, and TCRdb retains in-frame clones only, with some absent. Of under 200,000 clones listed, just under 95% are singletons. The sequencing input was blood. Every receptor here comes from a middle-aged woman in good health. The CDR3 runs from the conserved cysteine through the conserved F or W. The order of the fields is J gene, V gene, clone size, D gene, CDR3 DNA, CDR3 protein. A D gene is named only where the DNA matches it firmly. Clone size appears in some rows only: once, few, many, or a class for an expanded clone.

j_gene: TRBJ1-1; v_gene: TRBV28; abundance: NA; d_gene: TRBD1; CDR3nt: TGTGCCAGCAGTTCCCCGGCCGGGACAGGGAGTTTTGGCACTGAAGCTTTCTTT; CDR3aa: CASSSPAGTGSFGTEAFF
j_gene: TRBJ2-1; v_gene: TRBV7-2; abundance: NA; d_gene: TRBD1; CDR3nt: TGTGCCAGCAGCTCCCGGACAGGGCCAAATGAGCAGTTCTTC; CDR3aa: CASSSRTGPNEQFF
j_gene: TRBJ1-1; v_gene: TRBV7-9; abundance: NA; d_gene: NA; CDR3nt: TGTGCCAGCAGCCCAGTCCCTGAAGCTTTCTTT; CDR3aa: CASSPVPEAFF
j_gene: TRBJ2-5; v_gene: TRBV6-5; abundance: NA; d_gene: TRBD1; CDR3nt: TGTGCCAGCAGTAGGGACAGACAAGAGACCCAGTACTTC; CDR3aa: CASSRDRQETQYF
j_gene: TRBJ1-4; v_gene: TRBV30; abundance: NA; d_gene: NA; CDR3nt: TGTGCCCGAGGACGGGATGAAAAACTGTTTTTT; CDR3aa: CARGRDEKLFF
j_gene: TRBJ2-5; v_gene: TRBV6-6; abundance: NA; d_gene: TRBD2; CDR3nt: TGTGCCAGCAGGCCCCTAGCGGCCCAAGAGACCCAGTACTTC; CDR3aa: CASRPLAAQETQYF
j_gene: TRBJ1-2; v_gene: TRBV23-1; abundance: NA; d_gene: NA; CDR3nt: TGCCTGGGGGGGCCGACTAACTATGGCTACACCTTC; CDR3aa: CLGGPTNYGYTF
j_gene: TRBJ1-5; v_gene: TRBV18; abundance: NA; d_gene: TRBD1; CDR3nt: TGTGCCAGCTCACCAACAGGGGACAATCAGCCCCAGCATTTT; CDR3aa: CASSPTGDNQPQHF
j_gene: TRBJ2-5; v_gene: TRBV27; abundance: NA; d_gene: NA; CDR3nt: TGTGCCAGCACCCACCCTGGGGAGACCCAGTACTTC; CDR3aa: CASTHPGETQYF
j_gene: TRBJ2-3; v_gene: TRBV14; abundance: NA; d_gene: TRBD2; CDR3nt: TGTGCCAGCAGCCAAGTCGGGAGGTACACAGATACGCAGTATTTT; CDR3aa: CASSQVGRYTDTQYF
j_gene: TRBJ2-7; v_gene: TRBV6-5; abundance: NA; d_gene: NA; CDR3nt: TGTGCCAGCAGTATAAATAGGGACATCTACGAGCAGTACTTC; CDR3aa: CASSINRDIYEQYF
j_gene: TRBJ1-2; v_gene: TRBV14; abundance: once; d_gene: TRBD1; CDR3nt: TGTGCCAGCAGCCTACAGGGGGCCAACTATGGCTACACCTTC; CDR3aa: CASSLQGANYGYTF
j_gene: TRBJ1-4; v_gene: TRBV30; abundance: NA; d_gene: TRBD1; CDR3nt: TGTGCCTTGCTTTCCGGGACAGTCAGTGAAAAACTGTTTTTT; CDR3aa: CALLSGTVSEKLFF
j_gene: TRBJ2-3; v_gene: TRBV7-6; abundance: NA; d_gene: NA; CDR3nt: TGTGCCAGCAGCGCCATAGGCCTAGCCCCCACAGATACGCAGTATTTT; CDR3aa: CASSAIGLAPTDTQYF
j_gene: TRBJ1-5; v_gene: TRBV5-1; abundance: NA; d_gene: NA; CDR3nt: TGCGCCAGCAGCATGACGGGAAGCAATCAGCCCCAGCATTTT; CDR3aa: CASSMTGSNQPQHF
j_gene: TRBJ2-5; v_gene: TRBV6-5; abundance: NA; d_gene: TRBD1; CDR3nt: TGTGCCAGCAGCCGGGACAGCCAAGAGACCCAGTACTTC; CDR3aa: CASSRDSQETQYF
j_gene: TRBJ2-5; v_gene: TRBV6-5; abundance: NA; d_gene: TRBD1; CDR3nt: TGTGCCAGCAGTTACCAACAGGGGGCGGGGGAGACCCAGTACTTC; CDR3aa: CASSYQQGAGETQYF
j_gene: TRBJ2-5; v_gene: TRBV3-1/TRBV3-2; abundance: NA; d_gene: TRBD2; CDR3nt: TGTGCCAGCAGCCAAGGCACTAGCGGGAGTGGCAAGGGGACCCAGTACTTC; CDR3aa: CASSQGTSGSGKGTQYF
j_gene: TRBJ1-1; v_gene: TRBV7-2; abundance: NA; d_gene: NA; CDR3nt: TGTGCCAGCAGCTTAGTAGGGGGGGGTGAAGCTTTCTTT; CDR3aa: CASSLVGGGEAFF
j_gene: TRBJ1-3; v_gene: TRBV12-5; abundance: NA; d_gene: NA; CDR3nt: TGTGCTAGTGGTTTTCAATCAGAGCCTTCTGGAAACACCATATATTTT; CDR3aa: CASGFQSEPSGNTIYF